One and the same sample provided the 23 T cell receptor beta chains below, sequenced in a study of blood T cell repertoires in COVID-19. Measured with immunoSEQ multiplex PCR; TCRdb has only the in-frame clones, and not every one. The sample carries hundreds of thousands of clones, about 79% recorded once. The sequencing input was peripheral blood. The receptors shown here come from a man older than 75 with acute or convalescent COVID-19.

CDR3 amino acids: CASSEGLAVETQYF. The DNA of the CDR3 is TGTGCCAGCAGTGAGGGACTAGCGGTAGAGACCCAGTACTTC. The genes are TRBV2 and TRBJ2-5, with 11 bases aligning to TRBD2. The germline gives CDR1 SNHLY, CDR2 FYNNEI. V shed 3 bases and J 4 bases; nucleotides not matched to a gene: 1. There are 14 residues in the CDR3.

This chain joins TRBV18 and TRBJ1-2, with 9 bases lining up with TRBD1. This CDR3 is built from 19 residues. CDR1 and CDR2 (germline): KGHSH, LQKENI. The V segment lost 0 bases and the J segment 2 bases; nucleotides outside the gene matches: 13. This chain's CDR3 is CASSPPVGTGSAANYGYTF. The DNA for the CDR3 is TGTGCCAGCTCACCACCCGTCGGGACAGGGAGCGCGGCCAACTATGGCTACACCTTC.

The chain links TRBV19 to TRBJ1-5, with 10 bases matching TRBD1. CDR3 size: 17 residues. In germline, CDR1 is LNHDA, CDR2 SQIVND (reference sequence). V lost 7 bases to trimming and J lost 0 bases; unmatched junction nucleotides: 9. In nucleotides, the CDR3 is TGTGCCAGTAACCCTTTGGGACAGGGGCATAGCAATCAGCCCCAGCATTTT. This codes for CASNPLGQGHSNQPQHF.

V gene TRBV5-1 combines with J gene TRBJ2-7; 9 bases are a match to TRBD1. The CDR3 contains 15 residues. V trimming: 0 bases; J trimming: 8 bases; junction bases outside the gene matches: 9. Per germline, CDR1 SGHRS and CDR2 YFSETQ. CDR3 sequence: CASSLGRQGGAKQYF. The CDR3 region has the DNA TGCGCCAGCAGCTTGGGTCGACAGGGGGGTGCGAAGCAGTACTTC. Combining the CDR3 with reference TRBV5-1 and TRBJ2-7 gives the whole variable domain KAGVTQTPRYLIKTRGQQVTLSCSPISGHRSVSWYQQTPGQGLQFLFEYFSETQRNKGNFPGRFSGRQFSNSRSEMNVSTLELGDSALYLCASSLGRQGGAKQYFGPGTRLTVT.

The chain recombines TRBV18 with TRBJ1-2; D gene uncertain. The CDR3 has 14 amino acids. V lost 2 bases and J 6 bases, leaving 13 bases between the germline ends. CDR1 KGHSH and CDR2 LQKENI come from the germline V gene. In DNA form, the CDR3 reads TGTGCCAGCTCACCAGGGCAGGAGGTCCATGGCTACACCTTC. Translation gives CASSPGQEVHGYTF.

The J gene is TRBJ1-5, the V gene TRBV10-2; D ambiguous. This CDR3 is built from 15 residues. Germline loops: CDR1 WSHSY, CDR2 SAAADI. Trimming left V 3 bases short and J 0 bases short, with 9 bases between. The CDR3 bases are TGCGCCAGCAGTGAAGAGAGCTATAGCAATCAGCCCCAGCATTTT. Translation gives CASSEESYSNQPQHF.

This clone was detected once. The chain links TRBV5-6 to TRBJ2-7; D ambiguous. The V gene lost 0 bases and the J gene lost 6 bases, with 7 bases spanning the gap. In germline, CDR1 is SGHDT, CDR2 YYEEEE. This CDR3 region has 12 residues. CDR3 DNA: TGTGCCAGCAGCTTGGAGCGAGGCGAGCAGTACTTC. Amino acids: CASSLERGEQYF.

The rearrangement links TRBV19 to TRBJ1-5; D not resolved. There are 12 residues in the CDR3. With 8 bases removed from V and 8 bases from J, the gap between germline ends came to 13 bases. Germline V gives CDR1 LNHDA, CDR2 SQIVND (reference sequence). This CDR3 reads CASAGGAKPQHF. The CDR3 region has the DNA TGTGCCAGTGCGGGAGGCGCGAAGCCCCAGCATTTT.

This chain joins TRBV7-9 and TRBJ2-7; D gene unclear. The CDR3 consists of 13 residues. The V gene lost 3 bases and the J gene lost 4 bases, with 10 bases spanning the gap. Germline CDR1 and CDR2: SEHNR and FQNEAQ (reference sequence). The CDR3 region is CASSFYQDYEQYF. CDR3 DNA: TGTGCCAGCAGCTTCTACCAGGATTACGAGCAGTACTTC.

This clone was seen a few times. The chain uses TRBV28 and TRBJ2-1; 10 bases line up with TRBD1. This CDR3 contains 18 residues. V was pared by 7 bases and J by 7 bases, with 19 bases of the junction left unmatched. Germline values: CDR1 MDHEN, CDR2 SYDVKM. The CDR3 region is CASTVRGNPGQGRNEQFF. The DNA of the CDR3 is TGTGCCAGCACCGTTCGTGGAAATCCGGGACAGGGGAGGAATGAGCAGTTCTTC.

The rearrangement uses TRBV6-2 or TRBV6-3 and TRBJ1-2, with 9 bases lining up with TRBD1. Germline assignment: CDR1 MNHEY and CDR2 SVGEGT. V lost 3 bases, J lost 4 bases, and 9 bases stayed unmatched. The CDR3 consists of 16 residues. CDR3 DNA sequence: TGTGCCAGCAGTTATCCGAAGGACAGGGGATTCTATGGCTACACCTTC. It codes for CASSYPKDRGFYGYTF.

CDR3 sequence (DNA): TGTGCCAGCAGTGAAGACAGGGTCGGCACCGGGGAGCTGTTTTTT. Protein: CASSEDRVGTGELFF. The gene calls are TRBV2 and TRBJ2-2; tentative D call: TRBD1 (6 bases). The CDR3 contains 15 residues. V shed 1 base and J shed 4 bases, with 10 bases lying between them. Per the germline V gene, CDR1 is SNHLY and CDR2 is FYNNEI.

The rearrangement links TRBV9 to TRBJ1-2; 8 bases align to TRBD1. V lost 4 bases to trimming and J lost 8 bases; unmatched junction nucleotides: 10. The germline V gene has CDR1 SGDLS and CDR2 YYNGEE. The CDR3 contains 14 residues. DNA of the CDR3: TGTGCCAGCAGCCCCCGGACAGGGACGAGAGGCTACACCTTC. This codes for CASSPRTGTRGYTF. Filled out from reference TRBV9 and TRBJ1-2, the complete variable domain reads DSGVTQTPKHLITATGQRVTLRCSPRSGDLSVYWYQQSLDQGLQFLIQYYNGEERAKGNILERFSAQQFPDLHSELNLSSLELGDSALYFCASSPRTGTRGYTFGSGTRLTVV.

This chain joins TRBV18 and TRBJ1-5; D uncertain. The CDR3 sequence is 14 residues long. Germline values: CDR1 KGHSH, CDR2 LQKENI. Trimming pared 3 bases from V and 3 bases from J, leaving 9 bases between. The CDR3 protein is CASSPSRDNQPQHF. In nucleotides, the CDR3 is TGTGCCAGCTCACCGTCACGAGACAATCAGCCCCAGCATTTT.

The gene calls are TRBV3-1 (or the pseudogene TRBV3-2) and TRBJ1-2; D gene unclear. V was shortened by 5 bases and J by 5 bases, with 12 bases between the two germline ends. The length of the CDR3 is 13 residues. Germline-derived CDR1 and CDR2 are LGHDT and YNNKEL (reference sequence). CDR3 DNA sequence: TGTGCCAGCAGCAAAGGAAGAGGTTATGGCTACACCTTC. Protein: CASSKGRGYGYTF.

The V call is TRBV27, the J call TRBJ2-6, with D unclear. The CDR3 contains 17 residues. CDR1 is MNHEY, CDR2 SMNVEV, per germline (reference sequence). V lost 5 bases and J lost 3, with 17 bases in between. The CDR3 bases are TGTGCCAGCAGTCCTTGGGCCGTTAAAAGTGGGGCCAACGTCCTGACTTTC. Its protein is CASSPWAVKSGANVLTF.

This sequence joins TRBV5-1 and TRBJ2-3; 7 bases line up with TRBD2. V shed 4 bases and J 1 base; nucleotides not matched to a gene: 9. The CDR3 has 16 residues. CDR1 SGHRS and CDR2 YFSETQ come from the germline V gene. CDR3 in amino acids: CASSRTRGEGTDTQYF. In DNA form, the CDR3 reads TGCGCCAGCAGCCGGACCCGGGGGGAAGGCACAGATACGCAGTATTTT. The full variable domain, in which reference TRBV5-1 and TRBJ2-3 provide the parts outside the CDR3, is KAGVTQTPRYLIKTRGQQVTLSCSPISGHRSVSWYQQTPGQGLQFLFEYFSETQRNKGNFPGRFSGRQFSNSRSEMNVSTLELGDSALYLCASSRTRGEGTDTQYFGPGTRLTVL.

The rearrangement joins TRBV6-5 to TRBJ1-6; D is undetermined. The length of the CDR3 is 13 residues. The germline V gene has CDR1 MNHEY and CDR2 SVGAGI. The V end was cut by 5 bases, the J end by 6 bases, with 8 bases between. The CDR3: CASSPTSNSPLHF. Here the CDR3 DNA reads TGTGCCAGCAGTCCTACGTCTAATTCACCCCTCCACTTT.

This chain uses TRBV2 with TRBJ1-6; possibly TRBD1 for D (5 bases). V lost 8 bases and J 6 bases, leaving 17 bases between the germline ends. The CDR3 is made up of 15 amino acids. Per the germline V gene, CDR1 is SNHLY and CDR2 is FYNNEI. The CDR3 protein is CASSVRGAGNSPLHF. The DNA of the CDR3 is TGTGCCAGCTCCGTCCGCGGGGCTGGTAATTCACCCCTCCACTTT. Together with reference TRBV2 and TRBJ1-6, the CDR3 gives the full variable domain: EPEVTQTPSHQVTQMGQEVILRCVPISNHLYFYWYRQILGQKVEFLVSFYNNEISEKSEIFDDQFSVERPDGSNFTLKIRSTKLEDSAMYFCASSVRGAGNSPLHFGNGTRLTVT.

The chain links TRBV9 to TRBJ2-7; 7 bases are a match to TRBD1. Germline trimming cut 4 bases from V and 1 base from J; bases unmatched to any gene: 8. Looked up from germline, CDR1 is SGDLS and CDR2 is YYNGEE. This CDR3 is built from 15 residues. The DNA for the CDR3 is TGTGCCAGCAGCTCTTCACAGGGGTGGTCCTACGAGCAGTACTTC. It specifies CASSSSQGWSYEQYF.

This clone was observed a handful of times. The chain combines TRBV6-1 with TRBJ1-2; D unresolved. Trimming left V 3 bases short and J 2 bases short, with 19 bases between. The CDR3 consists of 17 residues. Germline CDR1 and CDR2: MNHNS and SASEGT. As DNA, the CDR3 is TGTGCCAGCAGTGACCCACGGGAGGGCAGCCTGAACTATGGCTACACCTTC. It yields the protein CASSDPREGSLNYGYTF.

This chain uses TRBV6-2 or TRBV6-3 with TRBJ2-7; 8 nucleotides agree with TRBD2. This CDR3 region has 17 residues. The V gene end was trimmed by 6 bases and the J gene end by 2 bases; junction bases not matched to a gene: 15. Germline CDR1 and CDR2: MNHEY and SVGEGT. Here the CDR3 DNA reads TGTGCCAGCAGCCAGGTCAGCAAGGGACTAGAGGCCTACGAGCAGTACTTC. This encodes CASSQVSKGLEAYEQYF.

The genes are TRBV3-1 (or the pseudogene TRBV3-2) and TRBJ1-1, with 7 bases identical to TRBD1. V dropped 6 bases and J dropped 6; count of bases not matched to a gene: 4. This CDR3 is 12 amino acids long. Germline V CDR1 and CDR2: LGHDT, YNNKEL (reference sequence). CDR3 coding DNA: TGTGCCAGCAGTTACAGGGGAGCTGAAGCTTTCTTT. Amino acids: CASSYRGAEAFF.